This T cell receptor (beta chain) is from a study of OX40 agonist ivuxolimab in advanced cancers. General observations from the study: The study found that CD8+ T cells averaged more expanded clones than CD4+.

This clone has just a few counts. Its antigen is not known. The protocol was immunoSEQ multiplex PCR, while the TCRdb copy is restricted to in-frame clones and leaves out a portion. Among about 46,000 clones listed, around 87% were seen once. Sequences were derived from CD4+ or CD8+ T cells sorted from blood, sampled in a trial of the OX40 agonist ivuxolimab. This clonotype originated in an adult with an advanced solid tumor such as melanoma, head and neck, liver or kidney cancer.

CDR3 nucleotides: TGTGCCACAGTAGTGAACACTGAAGCTTTCTTT. Encoded protein: CATVVNTEAFF. The gene calls are TRBV7-9 and TRBJ1-1; D gene ambiguous. CDR3 length: 11 residues. V gave up 10 bases and J gave up 0 bases, with 6 bases separating them. Germline CDR1 is SEHNR and CDR2 is FQNEAQ (reference sequence).